This TCR beta chain was identified during a study of T cell responses to AZD1222 COVID-19 vaccine (dated by TCRdb to about 2021). Regarding the study in general: TCR sequencing covered 233 trial participants: 207 given two doses of AZD1222 and 26 given two doses of MenACWY control vaccine. Trial participants were enrolled into age subgroups of 18-55, 56-69 and 70-plus years, which contained about 150, 28 and 57 TCR-sequenced participants, respectively. Study-wide findings and limitations: Most participants were white British and females outnumbered males, and the authors suggested that clonal diversity may have been underestimated. Conclusions about previously exposed vaccinees are limited because only a handful of AZD1222 recipients were SARS-CoV-2 seropositive at baseline. The 56-69-year group was small, and its depth increase did not reach significance, likely because of low power. Spike-specific TCR breadth and depth rose significantly after two AZD1222 doses compared with day 0 and with MenACWY recipients. Because no samples from the day 14 peak response were available, repertoires could be characterized only after the peak T cell response. Nearly half of unique spike-specific TCRs reportedly recognized epitopes outside regions mutated in the B.1.351 and B.1.1.7 variants. Vaccine-associated CD4 TCRs spanned the whole spike protein, with dominant responses in regions 160-218 and 743-854.

The CDR3 regions of human TCRbeta chains were subjected to immunosequencing. The study's own analysis went as follows. Repertoire TCRs were matched against a reference library of SARS-CoV-2-specific TCRs generated with the MIRA antigen-specificity platform. Breadth was defined as the fraction of unique TCRs that were SARS-CoV-2-associated, and depth was defined as the fraction of total T cells that were SARS-CoV-2-associated. Each spike-specific TCR was assigned to its reactive spike region and to a CD4 or CD8 class using the MIRA data. Log10-transformed breadth and depth values were compared by one-way ANOVA with Sidak's multiple comparisons tests. TCRdb took this table from immuneACCESS and kept in-frame rearrangements with V and J called. Such tables lack part of the clones; where checked against another copy, unresolved V genes explain under half of the gap, and the rest is unexplained. V and J calls and clone size are as listed in that table; D and trimming were resolved from the DNA. For this sample the table gives some 120,000 clones, of which about 90% were detected only once. The ten largest account for about 1.4% of the sample.

The junction carries 18 bases between V and J, which are trimmed by 4 bases and 8 bases respectively. Its CDR3 holds 15 amino acids, cysteine through phenylalanine. Here the CDR3 DNA is all that survives: 45 bases in frame from base 1. The germline V gene (reference sequence) gives CDR1 as MNHEY and CDR2 as SMNVEV. This specimen's time point label, interpreted: about 28 days (+/-7) after the second vaccine dose. AZD1222 recipients with second doses at about 4 weeks or about 12 weeks were pooled, because spike-specific TCR depth and breadth did not differ between schedules. Samples from vaccinated people were obtained from the UK trials COV001 and COV002, which included a single-blind randomized controlled phase 2/3 trial of AZD1222 (ChAdOx1 nCoV-19) in healthy adults. For TCRbeta chain sequencing, PBMC samples from trial participants were taken at day 0 and at day 28 after the second dose. Worth noting for this clone: Its recognized antigen is unknown. No base-level quality is on record; no much larger clone is a single base apart.

This specimen was peripheral blood, taken 28 days after the second AZD1222 dose. The chain is made from TRBV27 and TRBJ1-5; TRBD1 is a weak D gene call, 5 bases matching. The sequence was collected from an adult who received the AZD1222 COVID-19 vaccine. The DNA sequence reads TGTGCCAGCAGTTCCGGGACCTCGCTTAGGGAGCCCCAGCATTTT. The translation is CASSSGTSLREPQHF.